This entry concerns a single TCR beta chain. The specificity of this receptor is unknown. The record has no base qualities; no much larger clone is one base away. Genomic DNA was extracted from sorted cells for sequencing of the TCRbeta CDR3 region. The immunoSEQ Assay was used for sequencing of TCRbeta CDR3 regions. Here the immuneACCESS table is served through TCRdb, limited to in-frame sequences with V and J called. Missing clones are a known gap in these copies; in checked studies unresolved V genes cover under half, and the rest lacks a known reason. The sample includes about 36,000 clones, with about 88% observed a single time. 13% of the sample comes from the top ten. This entry belongs to a study of OX40 agonist ivuxolimab in advanced cancers. Background on the whole study: Ivuxolimab was a fully human IgG2 agonistic monoclonal antibody targeting the costimulatory receptor OX40 (CD134). Prior anti-PD-1, anti-PD-L1 or anti-CTLA-4 therapy was permitted, and checkpoint inhibitors had been received by less than 45% of dose-escalation patients. Of the 50 or so patients in dose escalation, 19 had hepatocellular carcinoma, some 15 had melanoma, 9 had renal cell carcinoma and 9 had head and neck cancer. A male proportion of under 85% and a mean age of 60 years, ranging from about 20 to 85, were recorded for the dose-escalation cohort. Intravenous ivuxolimab was administered to patients every 2 weeks at six dose levels: 0.01, 0.1, 0.3, 1.5, 3 and 10 mg/kg. Peripheral TCRbeta sequencing aimed to test whether ivuxolimab altered TCR sequence diversity and caused clonal T-cell expansion. Partial responses were achieved by three dose-escalation patients, of whom one had hepatocellular carcinoma and two had cutaneous melanoma. The paper covers the monotherapy dose-escalation part of the phase I ivuxolimab trial, which included N of about 50 patients. What the authors observed across the whole study: At doses of 0.1 to 3.0 mg/kg, clonal expansion of both CD4+ and CD8+ blood T cells was observed from baseline to week 6. Low levels of normalized T-cell clonal expansion were also seen in some patients who did not respond. The antigen specificity of the clonally expanded peripheral T cells was not determined. After ivuxolimab, expanded clones were on average more numerous among CD8+ T cells than among CD4+ T cells. In partial responders in the 0.1-3.0 mg/kg groups, normalized peripheral clonal expansion was found to be among the lowest, especially among CD8+ T cells.

Patients with autoimmune disease history or receiving systemic immunosuppression were excluded from the trial. Peripheral blood for TCR sequencing was collected from all dose cohorts at baseline, on cycle 4 day 1, and on cycle 7 day 1. Samples came from an open-label, multicenter, first-in-human phase I dose-escalation trial of ivuxolimab. Adults with locally advanced or metastatic melanoma, renal cell carcinoma, hepatocellular carcinoma or head and neck squamous cell carcinoma were enrolled in the trial. Before TCR sequencing, CD4+ T cells and CD8+ T cells from peripheral blood were sorted into separate populations. The sequenced sample was CD4+ or CD8+ T cells sorted from blood, obtained in a trial of the OX40 agonist ivuxolimab. This receptor was taken from an adult with an advanced solid tumor such as melanoma, head and neck, liver or kidney cancer.

The CDR3 region: CAWTRTSGYTQYF. Here is the DNA: TGTGCCTGGACCAGGACTAGCGGCTATACGCAGTATTTT. The receptor chain draws on TRBV30 and TRBJ2-3, with TRBD2 identical over 10 junction bases. Including cysteine and phenylalanine, the CDR3 has 13 amino acids. The sequence is cut down to CDR3 DNA, 39 bases in frame from base 1. Trimmed from V: 4 bases; trimmed from J: 7 bases; junction bases lacking a gene match: 5. CDR1 is given as GTSNPN and CDR2 as SVGIG, both from the germline V gene (reference sequence).